One and the same sample provided the 30 T cell receptor beta chains below, sequenced in a study of Ad26.COV2.S vaccination and SARS-CoV-2 variants. Treatment noted: some 20 received Ad26.COV2.S at low or high dose, single or two shots; 5 received placebo; per-sample allocation not given. The samples were gathered on day 63 after the first injection of vaccine or placebo. Sequencing was performed with immunoSEQ multiplex PCR; in TCRdb, only in-frame clones are kept and a portion is missing. The sample includes fewer than 500,000 clones, more than 80% of them seen just once. The input for sequencing was peripheral blood, taken in a trial of Ad26.COV2.S vaccine versus placebo. The receptors were sampled from a person between 18 and 60 years old who received the Ad26.COV2.S COVID-19 vaccine or a placebo.

The chain links TRBV6-6 to TRBJ1-6; unclear D gene. The CDR3 extends over 15 amino acids. Germline V CDR1 and CDR2: MNHNY, SVGAGI (reference sequence). V was trimmed by 5 bases and J by 5 bases, leaving 13 bases between them. CDR3 sequence (DNA): TGTGCCAGCAGTCAATTATCCCCTGATAATTCACCCCTCCACTTT. Translating gives CASSQLSPDNSPLHF.

This clone has only a few counts. This sample includes further DNA sequences coding for the same CDR3. The V and J genes are TRBV5-4 and TRBJ2-5; TRBD2 aligns across 11 bases. The trim removed 1 base at V and 5 bases at J, leaving 4 bases unmatched. Germline lookup yields CDR1 SGHNT and CDR2 YYREEE (reference sequence). The CDR3 runs 15 residues. CDR3 residues: CASSLRLAGQETQYF. The CDR3 DNA reads TGTGCCAGCAGCTTGAGACTAGCGGGACAGGAGACCCAGTACTTC.

The J gene is TRBJ2-2, the V gene TRBV5-4, with 9 bases that match TRBD2. The CDR3 is made up of 16 amino acids. Germline loops: CDR1 SGHNT, CDR2 YYREEE (reference sequence). The V and J ends lost 2 bases and 0 bases, in that order; junction bases with no gene match: 2. Here the CDR3 DNA reads TGTGCCAGCAGCTTATTAGCGGGAGCGAACACCGGGGAGCTGTTTTTT. The encoded protein is CASSLLAGANTGELFF. Combining the CDR3 with reference TRBV5-4 and TRBJ2-2 gives the whole variable domain ETGVTQSPTHLIKTRGQQVTLRCSSQSGHNTVSWYQQALGQGPQFIFQYYREEENGRGNFPPRFSGLQFPNYSSELNVNALELDDSALYLCASSLLAGANTGELFFGEGSRLTVL.

The chain carries TRBV14 and TRBJ2-1; 9 bases fit TRBD2. The CDR3 totals 16 residues. CDR1 is SGHDN and CDR2 is FVKESK in the germline V gene. V shed 2 bases, J shed 7 bases, and the junction held 9 bases outside the gene matches. CDR3 sequence (DNA): TGTGCCAGCAGCCAAATTAGCGGGAGCAATGAGAATGAGCAGTTCTTC. This gives the protein CASSQISGSNENEQFF.

The chain employs TRBV18 and TRBJ1-4; possible D gene TRBD1, 6 bases. CDR1 KGHSH and CDR2 LQKENI come from the germline V gene. The ends were cut back, 3 bases at V and 8 bases at J, with 16 bases in the middle. The CDR3 runs to 15 residues. The CDR3: CASSPQEQGGEKLFF. CDR3 nucleotides: TGTGCCAGCTCACCTCAGGAACAGGGAGGGGAAAAACTGTTTTTT.

The CDR3 bases are TGTGCCAATAAGGGGTTCATGAACACTGAAGCTTTCTTT. This gives the protein CANKGFMNTEAFF. This chain joins TRBV19 and TRBJ1-1; the D gene is possibly TRBD1 (5 bases). CDR1 LNHDA and CDR2 SQIVND come from the germline V gene (reference sequence). Trimming removed 10 bases from V and 0 bases from J, with 12 bases in between. CDR3 length: 13 amino acids. Using reference TRBV19 and TRBJ1-1 for the parts outside the CDR3, the full variable domain is DGGITQSPKYLFRKEGQNVTLSCEQNLNHDAMYWYRQDPGQGLRLIYYSQIVNDFQKGDIAEGYSVSREKKESFPLTVTSAQKNPTAFYLCANKGFMNTEAFFGQGTRLTVV.

This chain joins TRBV5-8 and TRBJ1-4; 8 bases are shared with TRBD1. The CDR3 loop spans 15 amino acids. Germline CDR1 and CDR2: SGHTS and YDEGEE. Trimming took 3 bases from V and 0 from J; bases not matched to a gene: 1. CDR3 sequence (DNA): TGTGCCAGCAGCTGGACAGGGTCAACTAATGAAAAACTGTTTTTT. This codes for CASSWTGSTNEKLFF.

The gene calls are TRBV27 and TRBJ2-2, with no clear D. The V end lost 0 bases, the J end lost 4 bases, and 12 bases lay between the germline ends. Germline V lookup: CDR1 MNHEY, CDR2 SMNVEV (reference sequence). There are 16 residues in the CDR3. This chain's CDR3 is CASSLSADTSTGELFF. The DNA for the CDR3 is TGTGCCAGCAGTTTATCTGCAGACACTTCCACCGGGGAGCTGTTTTTT.

The rearrangement uses TRBV29-1 and TRBJ2-2, with D unclear. The V end lost 1 base, the J end lost 1 base, and 4 bases lay between the germline ends. The CDR3 sequence is 13 residues long. Per germline, CDR1 SQVTM and CDR2 ANQGSEA. For the CDR3, the DNA is TGCAGCGTTGAAGCGGTGAACACCGGGGAGCTGTTTTTT. Residues: CSVEAVNTGELFF.

This rearrangement joins TRBV6-5 to TRBJ1-5; tentatively, D is TRBD1 (5 bases). V dropped 6 bases and J dropped 3 bases, with 15 bases sitting between them. The CDR3 spans 15 residues. Germline CDR1 is MNHEY and CDR2 is SVGAGI. CDR3 loop: CASRSTGGVNQPQHF. The DNA of the CDR3 is TGTGCCAGCAGGTCAACTGGAGGGGTCAATCAGCCCCAGCATTTT.

This chain links TRBV6-6 with TRBJ2-7, with TRBD1 matching 7 bases. Trimming cost V 8 bases and J 10 bases; bases outside gene matches: 8. CDR1 is MNHNY and CDR2 is SVGAGI in the germline V gene (reference sequence). There are 11 residues in the CDR3. This chain's CDR3 is CASATDRVQYF. The CDR3 DNA follows: TGTGCCAGCGCCACCGACAGGGTTCAGTACTTC.

This clone was counted once. The rearrangement joins TRBV5-1 to TRBJ2-1; 9 nucleotides match TRBD1. Germline CDR1 and CDR2: SGHRS and YFSETQ. The CDR3 sequence is 15 residues long. Germline trimming cut 6 bases from V and 0 bases from J; bases unmatched to any gene: 4. CDR3 residues: CASTLGQGSYNEQFF. CDR3 DNA: TGCGCCAGCACCCTGGGACAGGGCTCCTACAATGAGCAGTTCTTC. The variable domain in full, with the rest retrieved from reference TRBV5-1 and TRBJ2-1, is KAGVTQTPRYLIKTRGQQVTLSCSPISGHRSVSWYQQTPGQGLQFLFEYFSETQRNKGNFPGRFSGRQFSNSRSEMNVSTLELGDSALYLCASTLGQGSYNEQFFGPGTRLTVL.

The chain recombines TRBV18 with TRBJ2-7, with no clear D. This CDR3 spans 15 amino acids. V was cut by 0 bases and J by 3 bases, with 12 bases left in between. Per germline, CDR1 KGHSH and CDR2 LQKENI. The CDR3 DNA sequence: TGTGCCAGCTCACCACCGCCAGGTCCCAGCTACGAGCAGTACTTC. It yields the protein CASSPPPGPSYEQYF.

This clone was observed a few times. This chain connects TRBV5-4 to TRBJ2-7; TRBD2 matches 11 bases. Germline CDR1 is SGHNT and CDR2 is YYREEE (reference sequence). Unmatched junction bases numbered 6, after V lost 4 bases and J lost 3 bases. The CDR3 totals 15 residues. The CDR3 here is CASSGGTSGIYEQYF. In DNA, the CDR3 is TGTGCCAGCAGCGGCGGGACTAGCGGAATCTACGAGCAGTACTTC.

V is TRBV9 and J is TRBJ1-5; D might be TRBD1 (5 bases). This CDR3 spans 15 amino acids. The germline CDR1 and CDR2 sequences are SGDLS and YYNGEE. The V end lost 2 bases, the J end lost 3 bases, and 12 bases lay between the germline ends. CDR3 loop: CASSVGGGDNQPQHF. The CDR3 bases are TGTGCCAGCAGCGTGGGTGGGGGGGACAATCAGCCCCAGCATTTT.

This sequence joins TRBV4-1 and TRBJ2-1; D gene unclear. This CDR3 is built from 14 residues. Germline V gene lookup returns CDR1 MGHRA and CDR2 YSYEKL. Trimming stripped 4 bases from V and 8 bases from J, with 15 bases between. The CDR3 here is CASSPGMMSDEQFF. The CDR3, as DNA: TGCGCCAGCAGCCCTGGGATGATGAGTGATGAGCAGTTCTTC.

V gene TRBV27 combines with J gene TRBJ1-2, with no clear D. Germline V gene lookup returns CDR1 MNHEY and CDR2 SMNVEV (reference sequence). The CDR3 has 14 amino acids. V was clipped by 6 bases and J by 4 bases, with 15 bases between them. The CDR3 nucleotides are TGTGCCAGCAGCCCCCAAAGGTCGAGCTATGGCTACACCTTC. This gives the protein CASSPQRSSYGYTF.

The chain combines TRBV20-1 with TRBJ1-4; D uncertain. The CDR3 spans 10 residues. Trimming pared 6 bases from V and 7 bases from J, leaving 6 bases between. Looked up from germline, CDR1 is DFQATT and CDR2 is SNEGSKA (reference sequence). The chain's CDR3 is CSALGEKLFF. The CDR3 DNA follows: TGCAGTGCCCTCGGTGAAAAACTGTTTTTT.

The chain recombines TRBV7-3 with TRBJ1-3, with D possibly TRBD1 on 6 matching bases. Germline CDR1 reads SGHTA; CDR2 reads FQGTGA. This CDR3 contains 16 residues. Trimming cost V 1 base and J 0 bases, with 10 bases left between them. For the CDR3, the DNA is TGTGCCAGCAGCTTAAAACCAGGGGACTCTGGAAACACCATATATTTT. Translation: CASSLKPGDSGNTIYF.

The V gene is TRBV18, the J gene TRBJ1-2; TRBD1 matches 8 bases. Trimming at V came to 5 bases and at J to 6 bases, leaving 5 bases not matched to a gene. Germline CDR1 and CDR2: KGHSH and LQKENI. The CDR3 runs 13 residues. The CDR3 sequence is CASSTSGGNGYTF. As DNA, the CDR3 is TGTGCCAGCTCAACCTCAGGGGGCAATGGCTACACCTTC.

The rearrangement joins TRBV9 to TRBJ2-3; 8 nucleotides line up with TRBD2. Per germline, CDR1 SGDLS and CDR2 YYNGEE. Germline trimming cut 0 bases from V and 6 bases from J; bases unmatched to any gene: 12. The CDR3 has 17 residues. As DNA, the CDR3 is TGTGCCAGCAGCGTAGAAGTCGGGGGGGTCGCTACGGATACGCAGTATTTT. This encodes CASSVEVGGVATDTQYF.

The chain uses TRBV6-2 or TRBV6-3 and TRBJ2-2; 7 nucleotides align to TRBD1. The germline V gene has CDR1 MNHEY and CDR2 SVGEGT. The J segment lost 2 bases and the V segment lost 5 bases, leaving 5 bases of the junction unmatched. This CDR3 is 15 amino acids long. The CDR3: CASSRQGENTGELFF. The CDR3 region has the DNA TGTGCCAGCAGTCGACAGGGAGAAAACACCGGGGAGCTGTTTTTT.

The CDR3 loop reads CASSQERTRTYEQYF. The DNA for the CDR3 is TGTGCCAGCAGCCAAGAAAGGACTAGGACCTACGAGCAGTACTTC. The chain links TRBV4-2 to TRBJ2-7, with 7 positions matching TRBD2. Germline trimming cut 0 bases from V and 2 bases from J; bases unmatched to any gene: 4. CDR3 size: 15 residues. Germline CDR1 LGHNA, CDR2 YNFKEQ.

This sequence joins TRBV7-7 and TRBJ2-5; 7 nucleotides agree with TRBD2. The germline gives CDR1 SSHAT, CDR2 FNYEAQ (reference sequence). The CDR3 totals 15 residues. The trim removed 5 bases at V and 2 bases at J, leaving 8 bases unmatched. CDR3 sequence reads: CASSPGLAEQETQYF. CDR3 nucleotides: TGTGCCAGCAGCCCAGGGCTAGCGGAACAAGAGACCCAGTACTTC.

The sample holds one count of this clone. Here the CDR3 reads CASSSGLAAPYEQYF. The CDR3 DNA sequence: TGTGCCAGCAGTTCTGGACTAGCGGCCCCCTACGAGCAGTACTTC. The rearrangement uses TRBV6-5 and TRBJ2-7, with 10 bases identical to TRBD2. The germline CDR1 and CDR2 sequences are MNHEY and SVGAGI. V was pared by 4 bases and J by 2 bases, with 5 bases of the junction left unmatched. The CDR3 totals 15 residues.

The chain employs TRBV29-1 and TRBJ2-1; either TRBD1 or TRBD2 may fit D (5 bases each). CDR3 length equals 10 residues. The ends were cut back, 7 bases at V and 7 bases at J, with 8 bases in the middle. CDR1 SQVTM and CDR2 ANQGSEA come from the germline V gene. This chain's CDR3 is CSGWGNEQFF. CDR3 bases: TGCAGCGGGTGGGGGAATGAGCAGTTCTTC.

For the CDR3, the DNA is TGTGCCAGCAGTTTCGACAGGGGAACCGAGCAGTACTTC. Translated, it gives CASSFDRGTEQYF. The chain has TRBV12-3 or TRBV12-4 and TRBJ2-7; 8 nucleotides match TRBD1. The CDR3 is made up of 13 amino acids. The J segment lost 6 bases and the V segment lost 3 bases, leaving 4 bases of the junction unmatched.

The chain joins TRBV5-6 to TRBJ2-7; possible D gene TRBD1, 5 bases. The CDR3 has 13 amino acids. V was trimmed by 1 base and J by 3 bases, leaving 8 bases between them. CDR1 and CDR2 from the germline V gene are SGHDT and YYEEEE. The CDR3 DNA reads TGTGCCAGCAGCTTGACAGGTTACTACGAGCAGTACTTC. This sequence encodes CASSLTGYYEQYF. Together with reference TRBV5-6 and TRBJ2-7, the CDR3 gives the full variable domain: DAGVTQSPTHLIKTRGQQVTLRCSPKSGHDTVSWYQQALGQGPQFIFQYYEEEERQRGNFPDRFSGHQFPNYSSELNVNALLLGDSALYLCASSLTGYYEQYFGPGTRLTVT.

V and J are TRBV9 and TRBJ2-2; 9 nucleotides line up with TRBD1. V lost 3 bases, J lost 7 bases, and 7 bases stayed unmatched. Germline V gives CDR1 SGDLS, CDR2 YYNGEE. The CDR3 runs 15 residues. CDR3 nucleotide sequence: TGTGCCAGCAGCGCGCAAGGACAGGGGAACGGGGAGCTGTTTTTT. It encodes CASSAQGQGNGELFF.

This chain uses TRBV6-2 or TRBV6-3 with TRBJ2-7; no definite D call. Trimming took off 2 bases at V and 1 base at J, with 15 bases between the two ends. The CDR3 contains 16 residues. CDR1 and CDR2 from the germline V gene are MNHEY and SVGEGT. The CDR3 here is CASSYPPGPNSYEQYF. CDR3 sequence (DNA): TGTGCCAGCAGTTACCCGCCGGGTCCCAATTCCTACGAGCAGTACTTC.